One and the same sample provided the 17 T cell receptor beta chains below, sequenced in a study of T cells expressing NK-cell markers. TCRdb reprocessed the 5' RACE reads; each CDR3 protein has one entry and no DNA is given. With some 440,000 distinct CDR3 sequences in the sample, the ten largest clones hold almost 1.5%. Sequenced: blood T cells: a sorted CD56 or NKG2C T cell subset, CD4+ or CD8+ T cells, or bulk PBMC T cells (not recorded which). The receptors shown here come from a woman in her fifties or sixties in good health.

CDR3 in amino acids: CASNSGSRNIQYF. The chain recombines TRBV6-6 with TRBJ2-4; TCRdb returns TRBD2, unconfirmable since there is no DNA. The V gene's germline CDR1 is MNHNY and CDR2 SVGAGI (reference sequence). This CDR3 region has 13 residues.

The rearrangement joins TRBV4-1 to TRBJ2-7. Germline loops: CDR1 MGHRA, CDR2 YSYEKL. The CDR3 is 15 amino acids. CDR3 residues: CASSQDQGGLYEQYF.

The chain links TRBV11-2 to TRBJ2-1; TCRdb outputs TRBD2, but without DNA this stays unchecked. The germline V gene has CDR1 SGHAT and CDR2 FQNNGV. The CDR3 spans 16 residues. This CDR3 is CASREGASGSRGEQFF.

This CDR3 is CASSPQAGGLTGELFF. This rearrangement joins TRBV7-2 to TRBJ2-2; no DNA is available, so the TRBD2 call from TCRdb remains unchecked. CDR3 length: 16 amino acids. CDR1 is SGHTA, CDR2 FQGNSA, per germline.

The chain has TRBV6-5 and TRBJ2-3; lacking DNA, the TRBD2 call made by TCRdb goes unchecked. The germline V gene encodes CDR1 MNHEY and CDR2 SVGAGI. The CDR3 is 13 residues long. The CDR3 sequence: CATTKRFTDTQYF.

The chain combines TRBV4-1 with TRBJ2-1; the D gene TCRdb calls, TRBD2, cannot be checked with no DNA. CDR3 size: 16 residues. The V gene's germline CDR1 is MGHRA and CDR2 YSYEKL. The CDR3 is CASSYVLAGLYNEQFF.

The chain couples TRBV5-1 to TRBJ2-1; TCRdb picks TRBD2, but there is no DNA to check that call. Germline loops: CDR1 SGHRS, CDR2 YFSETQ. The CDR3 sequence is 15 residues long. The CDR3 sequence is CASSLQLGDYNEQFF.

The V call is TRBV5-1, the J call TRBJ1-2; absent DNA, TCRdb's TRBD1 call cannot be checked. CDR1 is SGHRS, CDR2 YFSETQ, per germline. The CDR3 has 14 residues. The CDR3 protein is CASDPGTASYGYTF. The whole variable domain, filled in from reference TRBV5-1 and TRBJ1-2, reads KAGVTQTPRYLIKTRGQQVTLSCSPISGHRSVSWYQQTPGQGLQFLFEYFSETQRNKGNFPGRFSGRQFSNSRSEMNVSTLELGDSALYLCASDPGTASYGYTFGSGTRLTVV.

The rearrangement joins TRBV20-1 to TRBJ2-1; TCRdb's assignment of TRBD2 cannot be checked, as there is no DNA. Germline V gives CDR1 DFQATT, CDR2 SNEGSKA (reference sequence). The CDR3 loop spans 13 amino acids. This chain's CDR3 is CSATGTSEGQQFF.

The rearrangement links TRBV10-3 to TRBJ2-5; with no DNA, the TCRdb D assignment of TRBD2 cannot be verified. In germline, CDR1 is ENHRY, CDR2 SYGVKD. CDR3 length: 17 residues. This chain's CDR3 is CAISEGLAGLDQETQYF.

The gene calls are TRBV15 and TRBJ1-1. CDR3 size: 14 residues. Germline assignment: CDR1 LNHNV and CDR2 YYDKDF (reference sequence). The CDR3 here is CATSRDTGLAEAFF.

The CDR3 sequence is CASSADRLIQYF. This rearrangement joins TRBV4-1 to TRBJ2-4; the D gene TCRdb calls, TRBD1, cannot be checked with no DNA. The germline V gene has CDR1 MGHRA and CDR2 YSYEKL. This CDR3 is built from 12 residues.

CDR3: CASSPSTNQETQYF. The chain links TRBV16 to TRBJ2-5. The germline V gene has CDR1 KGHSY and CDR2 FQNENV. CDR3 length: 14 residues.

The CDR3 sequence: CSVDLAGKGDTQYF. The chain is built from TRBV29-1 and TRBJ2-3; the D gene TCRdb calls, TRBD2, cannot be checked with no DNA. Germline V gives CDR1 SQVTM, CDR2 ANQGSEA. CDR3 length equals 14 residues.

J is TRBJ2-2 and V is TRBV9. This CDR3 comprises 15 residues. The V gene's germline CDR1 is SGDLS and CDR2 YYNGEE. CDR3 loop: CASSVGAVGSGELFF.

J is TRBJ2-7 and V is TRBV5-1. CDR1 is SGHRS, CDR2 YFSETQ, per germline. The length of the CDR3 is 15 residues. This chain's CDR3 is CASSLGQRFSYEQYF.

The chain couples TRBV12-3 or TRBV12-4 to TRBJ2-5. CDR3 length: 12 amino acids. CDR3 residues: CASSTGQETQYF.